This T cell receptor beta chain was sequenced for a study of T cell responses to AZD1222 COVID-19 vaccine. Study results and limitations: In a largely white British group with more females than males, clonal diversity was possibly underestimated. The reported proportion of spike-specific TCRs targeting unmutated variant regions was nearly half. All repertoire sampling was performed exclusively after the peak T cell response.

The assay was immunoSEQ multiplex PCR, and TCRdb's table has in-frame clones only and misses some. The table records under 300,000 clones, 93% of them present only once. CDR3 length equals 16 residues. Germline V gives CDR1 LNHDA, CDR2 SQIVND (reference sequence). V gave up 6 bases and J gave up 8 bases, with 25 bases separating them. About this clone itself: The antigen is undetermined.

The clonotype originates from an adult in good health. This sample comprised peripheral blood, obtained on day 0 of AZD1222 vaccination. V is TRBV19 and J is TRBJ1-1; possible D gene TRBD1, 5 bases. CDR3 sequence reads: CASRGPSESGTVEAFF. In DNA, the CDR3 is TGTGCCAGTAGGGGACCCTCCGAGTCGGGAACAGTCGAAGCTTTCTTT.